This T cell receptor beta chain was identified in a study of response to subunit inactivated influenza vaccine. Study-level results: Authors suggested each seasonal influenza vaccination recruits few new T cells.

Each CDR3 protein is one row after TCRdb ran MiXCR on the RT-PCR reads. The sample holds about 830,000 distinct CDR3 sequences, roughly 20% seen once. About this clonotype: The antigen is unknown.

The sequence was obtained from a man aged 50-59 years who received an inactivated influenza vaccine. This sample comprised PBMCs from blood, obtained around 5 days after vaccination.

CDR3 sequence reads: CSASGGHSTDTQYF. The CDR3 bases are TGCAGTGCTAGTGGCGGGCACAGCACAGATACGCAGTATTTT. This chain joins TRBV20-1 and TRBJ2-3; D is possibly TRBD2 (5 bases). V lost 3 bases to trimming and J lost 0 bases, with 10 bases between them. This CDR3 is built from 14 residues. CDR1 is DFQATT, CDR2 SNEGSKA, per germline (reference sequence).